This is a list of T cell receptor beta chains from one sample in a study of blood T cell repertoires in COVID-19. Using immunoSEQ multiplex PCR, the repertoire was profiled, and TCRdb retains in-frame clones only, with some absent. The table includes over 200,000 clones, 70% to 90% detected once. Sequencing was carried out using PBMCs or T cells enriched from blood (not recorded which). The receptors originated from a woman between 45 and 60 years old in a cohort exposed to, infected with or recovered from COVID-19 (not recorded which). Each CDR3 is given with its conserved first and last residue. The D gene is left open where the match is weak. A clone size is listed for some rows: how often the clone was seen (once, few, many), or a class if it is expanded.

J	V	size	D	DNA	CDR3
TRBJ2-1	TRBV15	.	.	TGTGCCACCAGCAGAAAAACAGGAATCTCCTACAATGAGCAGTTCTTC	CATSRKTGISYNEQFF
TRBJ2-3	TRBV5-1	few	TRBD1	TGCGCCAGCAGCCCGGGACAGGGAATCACAGATACGCAGTATTTT	CASSPGQGITDTQYF
TRBJ1-4	TRBV25-1	.	.	TGTGCCAGCAGTGACGCACAGACGTTTAATGAAAAACTGTTTTTT	CASSDAQTFNEKLFF
TRBJ1-2	TRBV28	few	.	TGTGCCAGCAGTTTGGGGCTCAGGGACTACACCTTC	CASSLGLRDYTF
TRBJ1-4	TRBV18	many	.	TGTGCCAGCTCAAAAACAGTGAGTGAAAAACTGTTTTTT	CASSKTVSEKLFF
TRBJ2-1	TRBV4-2	.	TRBD2	TGTGCCAGCAGCCGATTTAGCGGGGTTTCCTACAATGAGCAGTTCTTC	CASSRFSGVSYNEQFF
TRBJ2-1	TRBV7-2	once	.	TGTGCCAGCAGCTTAGCGAGGACTGGCGGGGGCAACTACAATGAGCAGTTCTTC	CASSLARTGGGNYNEQFF
TRBJ1-3	TRBV4-3	.	.	TGCGCCAGCAGCCACGGGGGAGGAAACACCATATATTTT	CASSHGGGNTIYF
TRBJ1-2	TRBV3-1/TRBV3-2	.	.	TGTGCCAGCAGCCAAGGAGGGTTTGGCTACACCTTC	CASSQGGFGYTF
TRBJ1-2	TRBV2	.	TRBD1	TGTGCCAGCAGGGTGGGACAGGGGGTTGGCTACACCTTC	CASRVGQGVGYTF
TRBJ1-2	TRBV4-2	.	TRBD1	TGTGCCAGCAGCCACCAGATTGCAGGGGGCGGGCGAGGGAACTATGGCTACACCTTC	CASSHQIAGGGRGNYGYTF
TRBJ1-2	TRBV30	.	TRBD1	TGTGCCTGGTCGGCGGACGACAGGGAAGACTATGGCTACACCTTC	CAWSADDREDYGYTF
TRBJ1-2	TRBV5-4	few	.	TGTGCCAGCAGCTTGGTCCTTGGCTACACCTTC	CASSLVLGYTF
TRBJ1-3	TRBV19	.	.	TGTGCCAGTAGTACGAGGGGAAACACCATATATTTT	CASSTRGNTIYF
TRBJ1-1	TRBV29-1	once	.	TGCAGCGTTCTAGGGATAGGGGACACTGAAGCTTTCTTT	CSVLGIGDTEAFF
TRBJ2-2	TRBV4-2	.	.	TGTGCCAGCAGCCGGCCTGAGGACACCGGGGAGCTGTTTTTT	CASSRPEDTGELFF
TRBJ2-3	TRBV5-1	.	.	TGCGCCAGCAGCTTGGCCTTGGCAGGTGGCACAGATACGCAGTATTTT	CASSLALAGGTDTQYF
TRBJ1-5	TRBV5-5	few	.	TGTGCCAGCAGCTCTACAGGGAGTAGCAATCAGCCCCAGCATTTT	CASSSTGSSNQPQHF
TRBJ2-1	TRBV7-2	.	.	TGTGCCAGCAGCTCCGTGGCGGGGGCGGTTGAGCAGTTCTTC	CASSSVAGAVEQFF
TRBJ2-1	TRBV28	.	TRBD2	TGTGCCAGCAGTCTAGCGACTAGCGGAGCGTACAATGAGCAGTTCTTC	CASSLATSGAYNEQFF
TRBJ2-3	TRBV27	.	TRBD1	TGTGCCAGCAGTTTAGAGGCAGGGGGTTTAGATACGCAGTATTTT	CASSLEAGGLDTQYF
TRBJ2-1	TRBV5-1	.	.	TGCGCCAGCAGCTTGGACGGGGTTGCCTACAATGAGCAGTTCTTC	CASSLDGVAYNEQFF
TRBJ1-4	TRBV21-1	.	.	TGTGCCAGCAGCAAGAGGAACAGGGTGAAGGAAAAACTGTTTTTT	CASSKRNRVKEKLFF
TRBJ2-1	TRBV5-1	.	TRBD2	TGCGCCAGCAGCGCTCCCGGGACTAGCGGGGGTGCCTCCTACAATGAGCAGTTCTTC	CASSAPGTSGGASYNEQFF
TRBJ1-2	TRBV18	.	.	TGTGCCAGCTCACCATCCGAGATGATGACAGCCGGGTATGGCTACACCTTC	CASSPSEMMTAGYGYTF
TRBJ2-1	TRBV5-6	.	.	TGTGCCAGCAGTAGACAGGCGTTTGAGCAGTTCTTC	CASSRQAFEQFF
TRBJ1-1	TRBV29-1	.	.	TGCAGCGTTGAACCCCGTTTGCGCACTGAAGCTTTCTTT	CSVEPRLRTEAFF
TRBJ1-2	TRBV5-1	once	.	TGCGCCAGCAGCTTTGATGATGGGTCGGGTGGCTACACCTTC	CASSFDDGSGGYTF
TRBJ2-1	TRBV6-5	.	.	TGTGCCAGCGGGGGCTATTACAATGAGCAGTTCTTC	CASGGYYNEQFF
TRBJ2-1	TRBV14	.	.	TGTGCCAGCAGCCGCGCGGATGAGCAGTTCTTC	CASSRADEQFF
TRBJ1-3	TRBV19	few	.	TGTGCCAGTAGCTTTCCCGGACTGACCTCTGGAAACACCATATATTTT	CASSFPGLTSGNTIYF
TRBJ2-4	TRBV5-7	.	.	TGTGCCAGCAGCTTGAAGGGGTTGAGGCAAAACATTCAGTACTTC	CASSLKGLRQNIQYF
TRBJ1-1	TRBV19	.	.	TGTGCCAGTAGTATCAGGGCCGAGAACACTGAAGCTTTCTTT	CASSIRAENTEAFF
TRBJ2-5	TRBV5-1	.	TRBD1	TGCGCCAGCAGCTTGGGGAACCGGACAGGGTTGGGGGAGACCCAGTACTTC	CASSLGNRTGLGETQYF
TRBJ2-1	TRBV7-2	.	.	TGTGCCAGCAGCTCGGGACTTTCCTCCTACAATGAGCAGTTCTTC	CASSSGLSSYNEQFF
TRBJ2-4	TRBV6-5	.	TRBD2	TGTGCCAGCAGTTACTTTCCGGGGGGAGCCAAAAACATTCAGTACTTC	CASSYFPGGAKNIQYF
TRBJ1-2	TRBV6-2/TRBV6-3	.	.	TGTGCCAGCAGTTACTTAGCCATTACCCGAGGCTACACCTTC	CASSYLAITRGYTF
TRBJ1-2	TRBV5-5	.	TRBD1	TGTGCCAGCAGCTTGGTGGGACAGGGTGGCTATGGCTACACCTTC	CASSLVGQGGYGYTF
TRBJ1-1	TRBV27	.	.	TGTGCCAGCAGTTTAAGCCTCGGGGGGGGGAACACTGAAGCTTTCTTT	CASSLSLGGGNTEAFF
TRBJ1-5	TRBV24-1	once	TRBD1	TGTGCCACCAGTGATCTGACGGACAGGGCTCAGCCCCAGCATTTT	CATSDLTDRAQPQHF
TRBJ1-5	TRBV6-1	.	.	TGTGCCAGCAGTGAGCAGTTCGGCAATCAGCCCCAGCATTTT	CASSEQFGNQPQHF
TRBJ2-2	TRBV7-9	.	.	TGTGCCAGCAGCTTGGGCAGACACACCGGGGAGCTGTTTTTT	CASSLGRHTGELFF
TRBJ1-1	TRBV27	.	TRBD1	TGTGCCAGCAGTTTCGGACAGGGGCTGAACACTGAAGCTTTCTTT	CASSFGQGLNTEAFF
TRBJ2-2	TRBV20-1	.	TRBD1	TGCAGTGCTAGTCGGACAGGAGTCCGCATCCCGAACACCGGGGAGCTGTTTTTT	CSASRTGVRIPNTGELFF
TRBJ1-1	TRBV28	few	TRBD1	TGTGCCAGCAGTTTAGGGGGACAGGGGGCGACGGCTTTCTTT	CASSLGGQGATAFF
TRBJ1-5	TRBV5-1	.	TRBD1	TGCGCCAGCAGCTTAGGACAGGGAGACCAGCCCCAGCATTTT	CASSLGQGDQPQHF
TRBJ1-1	TRBV2	.	.	TGTGCCAGCAGGGACCCCAGGGTAACTGAAGCTTTCTTT	CASRDPRVTEAFF
TRBJ1-1	TRBV14	.	TRBD1	TGTGCCAGCAGCCAACAGGGGGCGGGGAACACTGAAGCTTTCTTT	CASSQQGAGNTEAFF
TRBJ2-7	TRBV12-2	.	.	TGTGCAAGTCGCCGCCGGGACATCCGGCACGAGCAGTACTTC	CASRRRDIRHEQYF
TRBJ1-6	TRBV25-1	.	.	TGTGCCAGCGGAGGGACACCCCTCCACTTT	CASGGTPLHF
TRBJ2-3	TRBV9	once	.	TGTGCCAGCAGCGTTGCGGCAACCAGCACAGATACGCAGTATTTT	CASSVAATSTDTQYF
TRBJ1-2	TRBV7-2	once	.	TGTGCCAGCAGCTTACCCCCCCTCAGGGGCTATGGCTACACCTTC	CASSLPPLRGYGYTF
TRBJ1-2	TRBV7-2	.	.	TGTGCCAGCAGCTTTCTTCAGGGTGGCTACACCTTC	CASSFLQGGYTF
TRBJ2-4	TRBV7-2	.	.	TGTGCCAGCAGCTTAGGGGCAGGGCCCATGAAAAACATTCAGTACTTC	CASSLGAGPMKNIQYF
TRBJ2-3	TRBV28	.	.	TGTGCCAGCAGTTCATATGGCGGGGGCAGCACAGATACGCAGTATTTT	CASSSYGGGSTDTQYF
TRBJ1-2	TRBV5-1	.	.	TGCGCCAGCAGCCTAAGAGCTAACTATGGCTACACCTTC	CASSLRANYGYTF
TRBJ1-4	TRBV3-1/TRBV3-2	.	TRBD1	TGTGCCAGCAGCCAAGCTGGACAGGGCAATGAAAAACTGTTTTTT	CASSQAGQGNEKLFF
TRBJ1-1	TRBV20-1	once	.	TGCAGTGGGGAGGGAAGGAAAGCTTTCTTT	CSGEGRKAFF